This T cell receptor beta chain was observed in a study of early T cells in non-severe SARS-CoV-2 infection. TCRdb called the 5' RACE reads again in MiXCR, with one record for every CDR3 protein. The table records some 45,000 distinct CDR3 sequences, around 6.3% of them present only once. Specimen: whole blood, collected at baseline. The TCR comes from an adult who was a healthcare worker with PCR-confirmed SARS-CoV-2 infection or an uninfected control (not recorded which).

CDR3 in DNA: TGTGCCAGCTCACCCGGTGGGTGGGTTCGGTGGAACACTGAAGCTTTCTTT. It codes for CASSPGGWVRWNTEAFF. The rearrangement links TRBV18 to TRBJ1-1; D not certain. Germline V gives CDR1 KGHSH, CDR2 LQKENI. V was shortened by 3 bases and J by 1 base, with 18 bases between the two germline ends. CDR3 length equals 17 residues.